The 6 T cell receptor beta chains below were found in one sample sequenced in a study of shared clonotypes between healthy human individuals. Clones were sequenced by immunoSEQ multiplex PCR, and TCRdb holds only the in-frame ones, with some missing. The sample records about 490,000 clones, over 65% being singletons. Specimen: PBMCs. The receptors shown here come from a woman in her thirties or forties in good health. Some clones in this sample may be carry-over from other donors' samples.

This CDR3 reads CGSGLSYNEQFF. CDR3 sequence (DNA): TGTGGATCAGGGTTGTCCTACAATGAGCAGTTCTTC. The rearrangement links TRBV10-3 to TRBJ2-1; D might be TRBD1 (5 bases). This CDR3 has 12 residues. Germline values: CDR1 ENHRY, CDR2 SYGVKD.

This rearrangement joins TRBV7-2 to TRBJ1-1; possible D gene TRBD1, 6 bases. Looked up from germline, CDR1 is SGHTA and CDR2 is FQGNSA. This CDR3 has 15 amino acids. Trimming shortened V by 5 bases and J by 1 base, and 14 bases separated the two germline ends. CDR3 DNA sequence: TGTGCCAGCAGCCCGTACAGGGTGACGAACACTGAAGCTTTCTTT. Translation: CASSPYRVTNTEAFF.

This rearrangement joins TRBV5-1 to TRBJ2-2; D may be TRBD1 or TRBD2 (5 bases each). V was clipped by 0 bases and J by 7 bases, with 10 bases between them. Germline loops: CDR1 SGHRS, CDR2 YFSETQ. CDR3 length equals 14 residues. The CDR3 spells CASSLAGAGGELFF. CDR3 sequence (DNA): TGCGCCAGCAGCTTGGCCGGGGCGGGCGGGGAGCTGTTTTTT.

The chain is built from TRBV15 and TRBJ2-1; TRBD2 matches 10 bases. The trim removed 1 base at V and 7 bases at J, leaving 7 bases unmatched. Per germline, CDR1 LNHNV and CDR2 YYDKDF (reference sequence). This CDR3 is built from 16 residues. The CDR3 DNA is TGTGCCACCAGCAGAGTGACTAGCGGGTTGCGGAATGAGCAGTTCTTC. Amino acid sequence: CATSRVTSGLRNEQFF.

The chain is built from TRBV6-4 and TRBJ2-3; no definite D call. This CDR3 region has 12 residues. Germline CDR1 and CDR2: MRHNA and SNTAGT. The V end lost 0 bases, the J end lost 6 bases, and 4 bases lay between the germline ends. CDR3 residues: CASSDSADTQYF. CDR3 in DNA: TGTGCCAGCAGTGACTCCGCGGATACGCAGTATTTT.

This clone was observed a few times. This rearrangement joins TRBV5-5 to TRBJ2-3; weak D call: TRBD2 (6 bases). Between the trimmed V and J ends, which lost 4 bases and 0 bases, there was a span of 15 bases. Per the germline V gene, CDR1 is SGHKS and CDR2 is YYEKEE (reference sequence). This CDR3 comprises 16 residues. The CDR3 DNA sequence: TGTGCCAGCAGCCGTGGCTCCGGGGGTAGCACAGATACGCAGTATTTT. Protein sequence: CASSRGSGGSTDTQYF. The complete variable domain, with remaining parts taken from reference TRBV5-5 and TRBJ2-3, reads DAGVTQSPTHLIKTRGQQVTLRCSPISGHKSVSWYQQVLGQGPQFIFQYYEKEERGRGNFPDRFSARQFPNYSSELNVNALLLGDSALYLCASSRGSGGSTDTQYFGPGTRLTVL.